The sequence of this TCR beta chain was determined in a study of T cell responses to AZD1222 COVID-19 vaccine. Study-wide results and caveats: CD4 TCRs linked to vaccination spanned spike, dominating at 160-218 and 743-854.

Generated by immunoSEQ multiplex PCR, the TCRdb table keeps only in-frame clones and is missing some. The sample holds some 55,000 clones, more than 80% seen once. Remarks on this clone: Its cognate antigen is unknown.

Germline CDR1 reads SGHVS; CDR2 reads FQNEAQ. V trimming: 5 bases; J trimming: 6 bases; junction bases outside the gene matches: 15. The CDR3 spans 16 residues. The source is an adult in good health. The sample in question was peripheral blood, obtained on day 0 of AZD1222 vaccination. The chain recombines TRBV7-8 with TRBJ1-2; 7 bases line up with TRBD1. CDR3 DNA sequence: TGTGCCAGCAGCCCGATCGCCAGGGGGGTGTTTGATGGCTACACCTTC. This codes for CASSPIARGVFDGYTF.